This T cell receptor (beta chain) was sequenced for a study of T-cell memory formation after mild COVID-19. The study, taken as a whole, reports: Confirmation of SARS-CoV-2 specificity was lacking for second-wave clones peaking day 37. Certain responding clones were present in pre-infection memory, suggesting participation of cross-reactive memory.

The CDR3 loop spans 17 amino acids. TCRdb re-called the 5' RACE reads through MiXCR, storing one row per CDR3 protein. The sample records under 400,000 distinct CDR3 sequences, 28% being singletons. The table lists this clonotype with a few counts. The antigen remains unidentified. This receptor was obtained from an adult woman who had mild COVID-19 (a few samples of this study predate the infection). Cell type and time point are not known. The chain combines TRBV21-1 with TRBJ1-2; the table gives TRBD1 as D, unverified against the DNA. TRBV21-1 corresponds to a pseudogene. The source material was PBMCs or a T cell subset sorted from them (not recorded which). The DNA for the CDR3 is TGTGCCAGCATCCGACCGGGACAGGGGCCAACTAACTATGGCTACACCTTC. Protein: CASIRPGQGPTNYGYTF.